Listed below are T cell receptor beta chains from one sample, sequenced in a study of blood T cell repertoires in COVID-19. Profiled with immunoSEQ multiplex PCR; TCRdb holds only in-frame clones, not every one. Of roughly 150,000 clones listed, more than 65% are singletons. Material for sequencing was peripheral blood. Receptors originate from a woman aged 45-65 years in a cohort sampled during active or convalescent COVID-19. The CDR3 runs from the conserved cysteine through the conserved F or W. A D gene is named only where the DNA matches it firmly. A clone size is listed for some rows: how often the clone was seen (once, few, many), or a class if it is expanded.

>TRBD1|NA|TRBV6-6|17|TRBJ1-5
TGTGCCAGCAGTCCAGGGGACAGGAGATTTAGCAATCAGCCCCAGCATTTT
CASSPGDRRFSNQPQHF
>TRBD2|NA|TRBV3-1/TRBV3-2|15|TRBJ2-2
TGTGCCAGCAGCCAAGAGCAAGCGGGGGCCGGGGAGCTGTTTTTT
CASSQEQAGAGELFF
>TRBD2|medium-sized|TRBV11-2|14|TRBJ2-7
TGTGCCAGCAGCTTATTTGAACTAGCGCACGAGCAGTACTTC
CASSLFELAHEQYF
>NA|NA|TRBV9|15|TRBJ1-3
TGTGCCAGCAGCGTAGGGGCAGCTGCTGGAAACACCATATATTTT
CASSVGAAAGNTIYF
>NA|NA|TRBV5-1|14|TRBJ1-4
TGCGCCAGCAGCCGAACAGGGCGGCATGAAAAACTGTTTTTT
CASSRTGRHEKLFF
>NA|NA|TRBV5-1|14|TRBJ2-7
TGCGCCAGCAGCTACCCAACCGACAGCTACGAGCAGTACTTC
CASSYPTDSYEQYF
>TRBD1|few|TRBV5-1|14|TRBJ2-7
TGCGCCAGCAGCCCCCGGGACAGGGGCTACGAGCAGTACTTC
CASSPRDRGYEQYF
>TRBD1|NA|TRBV24-1|16|TRBJ2-2
TGTGCCACCAGTGATCTCCGGGACAGGGACACCGGGGAGCTGTTTTTT
CATSDLRDRDTGELFF
>TRBD1|NA|TRBV19|16|TRBJ1-3
TGTGCCAGTAGTATTTCGCAGACAGGGGCGACGGACACCATATATTTT
CASSISQTGATDTIYF
>TRBD1|NA|TRBV5-1|15|TRBJ2-1
TGCGCCAGCAGCCCAACAGGGGATCCCTACAATGAGCAGTTCTTC
CASSPTGDPYNEQFF
>NA|NA|TRBV6-6|15|TRBJ1-2
TGTGCCAGCAGTTACTCGACCGCGACTACCTATGGCTACACCTTC
CASSYSTATTYGYTF